This T cell receptor (beta chain) was documented in a study of cytomegalovirus exposure and HLA in healthy donors. Study findings and constraints: It was assumed in the presence/absence analyses that sequencing depth was roughly uniform across donors. Cytomegalovirus association was assigned to under 200 TCR beta chains.

With respect to this clone: The antigen is not known.

The germline gives CDR1 MNHNS, CDR2 SASEGT. CDR3 size: 15 residues. Trimming shortened V by 5 bases and J by 4 bases, and 17 bases separated the two germline ends. The primer mix had 60 Vbeta and 13 Jbeta primers. The table came from immunoSEQ multiplex PCR; TCRdb's copy has only in-frame clones and leaves some out. The table records more than 150,000 clones, 75% to 90% of them present only once. Input material: PBMCs. The chain carries TRBV6-1 and TRBJ1-2, with D perhaps TRBD1 (6 bases). The origin of this receptor is a woman aged 18-35 years in good health and CMV-seronegative. Here the CDR3 reads CASSPYIGQSYGYTF. CDR3 in DNA: TGTGCCAGCAGTCCCTACATAGGACAGTCCTATGGCTACACCTTC.